Listed below are T cell receptor beta chains from one sample, sequenced in a study of T cells in Graves' hyperthyroidism and ophthalmopathy. TCRdb itself ran the multiplex PCR reads through MiXCR, one entry per CDR3 protein. The sample lists approximately 300,000 distinct CDR3 sequences, roughly 17% occurring once. The source material was blood. These receptors were collected from a man under 40 with Graves' hyperthyroidism. Each CDR3 is given with its conserved first and last residue. A D gene is named only where the DNA matches it firmly. Clone size is stated in some rows and not others, as once, few, many or a class when expanded.

size,D,V,J,DNA,CDR3
few,-,TRBV12-5,TRBJ1-2,TGTGCTAGTGGTTTGACAAGGGGAGACTATGGCTACACCTTC,CASGLTRGDYGYTF
many,TRBD1,TRBV12-3/TRBV12-4,TRBJ1-1,TGTGCCAGCAGTTACAGGGGGCATGTCGCTGAAGCTTTCTTT,CASSYRGHVAEAFF
many,-,TRBV20-1,TRBJ1-1,TGCAGTGCTAGAGTTTGGGGGGTGAACACTGAAGCTTTCTTT,CSARVWGVNTEAFF
-,-,TRBV5-1,TRBJ2-3,TGCGCCAGCAGCTTGGACGCAGATACGCAGTATTTT,CASSLDADTQYF
few,-,TRBV27,TRBJ2-3,TGTGCCAGCAGTCGCGGGACCTCTAGCGCAGATACGCAGTATTTT,CASSRGTSSADTQYF
-,-,TRBV7-3,TRBJ2-1,TGTGCCAGCAGAAGAACAGGGATGGAAAATGAGCAGTTCTTC,CASRRTGMENEQFF
many,-,TRBV3-1,TRBJ1-1,TGTGCCAGCATCCCCCAGGTGGGGGAAGCTTTCTTT,CASIPQVGEAFF
few,-,TRBV5-1,TRBJ1-6,TGCGCCAGCAGCGGAACCCCGGACAGCCTGAGTTCACCCCTCCACTTT,CASSGTPDSLSSPLHF
-,TRBD1,TRBV11-3,TRBJ2-2,TGTGCCAGCAGCACGGGACAGCACACCGGGGAGCTGTTTTTT,CASSTGQHTGELFF
many,TRBD1,TRBV29-1,TRBJ1-2,TGCAGCGCGGCCGGGACAGGGGGCAACTATGGCTACACCTTC,CSAAGTGGNYGYTF
-,-,TRBV7-3,TRBJ2-7,TGTGCCAGCAGTCGGACGCATTTTGGCCCCTACGAGCAGTACTTC,CASSRTHFGPYEQYF
-,-,TRBV7-9,TRBJ1-2,TGTGCCAGCAGCCCAGAACTTAACTATGGCTACACCTTC,CASSPELNYGYTF
-,-,TRBV19,TRBJ2-3,TGTGCCAGTAGTCGAAGCAAGTTAGCGGATACGCAGTATTTT,CASSRSKLADTQYF
few,-,TRBV7-9,TRBJ2-7,TGTGCCAGCAGCTTACTCGGGGACGAGCAGTACTTC,CASSLLGDEQYF
many,TRBD2,TRBV3-1,TRBJ2-5,TGTGCCAGCAGGATAAGCGGGGGGTACCGGACGGCCCAGTACTTC,CASRISGGYRTAQYF
many,-,TRBV2,TRBJ1-5,TGTGCCAGCAGTGAAGTGCACAGTAGCAATCAGCCCCAGCATTTT,CASSEVHSSNQPQHF
many,-,TRBV7-9,TRBJ2-2,TGTGCCAGCAGGGGGTTGAACACCGGGGAGCTGTTTTTT,CASRGLNTGELFF
many,TRBD2,TRBV27,TRBJ2-1,TGTGCCAGCAGGGCACTAGCGGCTAGCTCCTACAATGAGCAGTTCTTC,CASRALAASSYNEQFF
-,-,TRBV27,TRBJ1-5,TGTGCCAGCAGTTTAAACCCCGGTCAGCCCCAGCATTTT,CASSLNPGQPQHF
many,TRBD1,TRBV30,TRBJ1-2,TGTGCCTGGAGTACCCTACAGGGGGCCCCGGCGATTGGCTACACCTTC,CAWSTLQGAPAIGYTF
many,TRBD1,TRBV11-2,TRBJ2-7,TGTGCCAGCAGCTTAGGGACAGGGATCATCTACGAGCAGTACTTC,CASSLGTGIIYEQYF
many,-,TRBV30,TRBJ1-2,TGTGCCTGGGGCCGGGCTGGAGGCGGCTACACCTTC,CAWGRAGGGYTF
few,-,TRBV7-3,TRBJ1-1,TGTGCCAGCAGCTTAGCAGGCGATCACACTGAAGCTTTCTTT,CASSLAGDHTEAFF
many,-,TRBV11-2,TRBJ1-1,TGTGCCGGCAGCTTAGATTTGTATCGGGGAGCTTTCTTT,CAGSLDLYRGAFF
-,-,TRBV25-1,TRBJ2-7,TGTGCCAGCAGCCAACTGCGGGCGGGATATGAGGTCGGGGAGCAGTACTTC,CASSQLRAGYEVGEQYF
few,TRBD1,TRBV29-1,TRBJ1-5,TGCAGCGTGTGGACAGGGGGGAATCAGCCCCAGCATTTT,CSVWTGGNQPQHF
few,TRBD2,TRBV14,TRBJ2-1,TGTGCCAGCAGCCAAGATATAGGACTAGGGGCGGGTGAGCAGTTCTTC,CASSQDIGLGAGEQFF
many,-,TRBV7-9,TRBJ2-5,TGTGCCAGCACCCCCGAGGCACACCAAGAGACCCAGTACTTC,CASTPEAHQETQYF
once,TRBD2,TRBV6-2/TRBV6-3,TRBJ2-3,TGTGCCAGCAGTTACTCAGCGGGAGACACAGATACGCAGTATTTT,CASSYSAGDTDTQYF
many,-,TRBV11-2,TRBJ2-1,TGTGCCAGCAGCTTAATGCAGGGATCCTACAATGAGCAGTTCTTC,CASSLMQGSYNEQFF
many,TRBD1,TRBV20-1,TRBJ1-1,TGCAGTGCTAGCCGAAGACAGGGCTACACTGAAGCTTTCTTT,CSASRRQGYTEAFF
many,-,TRBV28,TRBJ2-2,TGTGCCAGCAGTCTCGAATCAGCGGGCGGGGAGCTGTTTTTT,CASSLESAGGELFF
many,-,TRBV28,TRBJ2-7,TGTGCCAGCAGTTTAATGGGCGGAAGCTACGAGCAGTACTTC,CASSLMGGSYEQYF
many,-,TRBV7-2,TRBJ2-2,TGTGCCAGCAGCTTAGAGGCCCGGCCGAACACCGGGGAGCTGTTTTTT,CASSLEARPNTGELFF
-,TRBD1,TRBV7-8,TRBJ2-5,TGTGCCAGCAGCAGGGGACAGGGAGGTCCCAGGGAGACCCAGTACTTC,CASSRGQGGPRETQYF
few,TRBD1,TRBV19,TRBJ1-2,TGTGCCAGAAGGCACAGGGGGACTTATTATGGCTACACCTTC,CARRHRGTYYGYTF
-,-,TRBV10-3,TRBJ1-3,TGTGCCATCAGGCTGGGATATTTCTCTGGAAACACCATATATTTT,CAIRLGYFSGNTIYF